Listed here are 21 T cell receptor beta chains from one sample, sequenced in a study of cytomegalovirus exposure and HLA in healthy donors. The PCR made use of 60 Vbeta and 13 Jbeta primers. The assay was immunoSEQ multiplex PCR, and TCRdb's table has in-frame clones only and misses some. This sample has just over 150,000 clones; 60% to 85% occur once, and the top ten carry approximately 3.1%. Source material: PBMCs. These receptors were obtained from a woman aged 40-49 years in good health and CMV-seronegative.

The chain recombines TRBV7-8 with TRBJ1-2; TRBD1 matches 8 bases. J was trimmed by 2 bases and V by 1 base; bases with no gene match: 6. From germline, CDR1 is SGHVS and CDR2 FQNEAQ. The CDR3 covers 16 residues. The CDR3 is CASSLVGQGPNYGYTF. CDR3 bases: TGTGCCAGCAGCTTAGTTGGACAGGGCCCCAACTATGGCTACACCTTC.

There are a few counts of this clone. At one of its ends the junction is not consistent with the germline gene, which may arise from a read error. The chain links TRBV5-4 to TRBJ1-2, with a weak D call TRBD1 (6 bases). CDR3 length equals 17 residues. The V gene's germline CDR1 is SGHNT and CDR2 YYREEE (reference sequence). The CDR3 nucleotides read TGTGCCAGCAGCTTGGCTGGGGGTGACAGGACCCGCTTTGGCTACCCCTTC. Its protein product is CASSLAGGDRTRFGYPF.

The rearrangement uses TRBV7-8 and TRBJ2-3; 7 positions agree with TRBD2. The germline gives CDR1 SGHVS, CDR2 FQNEAQ. The CDR3 is 15 amino acids. The V segment lost 1 base and the J segment 3 bases; nucleotides outside the gene matches: 4. The CDR3 is CASSLGGGLTDTQYF. The CDR3 nucleotides are TGTGCCAGCAGCTTAGGCGGGGGTTTGACAGATACGCAGTATTTT.

The chain couples TRBV6-1 to TRBJ1-1; TRBD1 is a possible D gene (5 bases). Germline values: CDR1 MNHNS, CDR2 SASEGT. The CDR3 runs 15 residues. The V gene lost 2 bases and the J gene lost 4 bases, with 14 bases spanning the gap. CDR3 DNA sequence: TGTGCCAGCAGTGAATGGGGGGGGATTGCCACTGAAGCTTTCTTT. This codes for CASSEWGGIATEAFF.

The V and J genes are TRBV28 and TRBJ1-3; tentative D call: TRBD1 (6 bases). The CDR3 is 16 residues long. The germline gives CDR1 MDHEN, CDR2 SYDVKM. V dropped 5 bases and J dropped 2 bases, with 16 bases sitting between them. The CDR3 nucleotides read TGTGCCAGCAGTGCCCAATTACAGGGCGCTGGAAACACCATATATTTT. It translates to CASSAQLQGAGNTIYF.

The chain has TRBV6-1 and TRBJ1-1, with D unresolved. Germline-derived CDR1 and CDR2 are MNHNS and SASEGT. V lost 2 bases, J lost 7 bases, and 11 bases lay in between. The CDR3 loop spans 13 amino acids. As DNA, the CDR3 is TGTGCCAGCAGTGAAATGGGTCGGGGTGAAGCTTTCTTT. Protein sequence: CASSEMGRGEAFF.

In nucleotides, the CDR3 is TGTGCCAGCAGGGGCGGACAGAATTCACCCCTCCACTTT. Translating it yields CASRGGQNSPLHF. The chain is built from TRBV27 and TRBJ1-6, with D tentatively TRBD1 (6 bases). V shed 6 bases and J shed 7 bases, with 10 bases lying between them. This CDR3 contains 13 residues. CDR1 and CDR2 from the germline V gene are MNHEY and SMNVEV (reference sequence).

This clone is a singleton in its sample. This chain joins TRBV7-6 and TRBJ2-5; 10 nucleotides agree with TRBD1. The DNA matches TRBJ2-7 better at its end, which makes the J call doubtful. The germline V gene has CDR1 SGHVS and CDR2 FNYEAQ. The CDR3 runs to 14 residues. CDR3 DNA: TGTGCCAGCAGCTTTGGACAGGGGGACTACGAGCAGTACTTC. It is translated as CASSFGQGDYEQYF.

The rearrangement joins TRBV18 to TRBJ1-5, with TRBD1 identical over 9 bases. The CDR3 consists of 16 residues. The junction had 7 bases not matched to a gene; V was cut back by 6 bases and J by 1 base. Per germline, CDR1 KGHSH and CDR2 LQKENI. The CDR3: CASSSPGTGSNQPQHF. The CDR3 nucleotides read TGTGCCAGCTCTTCCCCCGGGACAGGGAGCAATCAGCCCCAGCATTTT. Combining the CDR3 with reference TRBV18 and TRBJ1-5 gives the whole variable domain NAGVMQNPRHLVRRRGQEARLRCSPMKGHSHVYWYRQLPEEGLKFMVYLQKENIIDESGMPKERFSAEFPKEGPSILRIQQVVRGDSAAYFCASSSPGTGSNQPQHFGDGTRLSIL.

J is TRBJ1-1 and V is TRBV7-9; weak D call: TRBD1 (6 bases). Germline loops: CDR1 SEHNR, CDR2 FQNEAQ (reference sequence). The ends were cut back, 5 bases at V and 0 bases at J, with 16 bases in the middle. The CDR3 is 16 residues long. CDR3 nucleotide sequence: TGTGCCAGCAGCCCCCGCGCGGGGGCTGTGAACACTGAAGCTTTCTTT. It specifies CASSPRAGAVNTEAFF.

This clone showed up just a few times. The chain links TRBV7-9 to TRBJ1-3, with D perhaps matching TRBD1 (6 bases). Between the trimmed V and J ends, which lost 7 bases and 3 bases, there was a span of 13 bases. The CDR3 is 14 amino acids. Germline values: CDR1 SEHNR, CDR2 FQNEAQ (reference sequence). The CDR3 protein is CASMDRSFGNTIYF. The CDR3 DNA is TGTGCCAGCATGGACAGATCTTTTGGAAACACCATATATTTT.

This clone appeared once. Here the CDR3 reads CASGWTGSSYNEQFF. In DNA, the CDR3 is TGTGCCAGCGGATGGACAGGGAGCTCCTACAATGAGCAGTTCTTC. The chain recombines TRBV6-1 with TRBJ2-1; 8 bases align to TRBD1. Trimming at V came to 8 bases and at J to 0 bases, leaving 6 bases not matched to a gene. Germline values: CDR1 MNHNS, CDR2 SASEGT. CDR3 length: 15 amino acids.

V is TRBV2 and J is TRBJ2-7; tentatively, D is TRBD1 (5 bases). V was trimmed by 6 bases and J by 6 bases, leaving 15 bases between them. The CDR3 totals 13 residues. Per the germline V gene, CDR1 is SNHLY and CDR2 is FYNNEI. As DNA, the CDR3 is TGTGCCAGCAGGATCCAGGGTTCCGGCGAGCAGTACTTC. It encodes CASRIQGSGEQYF.

The chain employs TRBV2 and TRBJ2-7, with 9 bases lining up with TRBD1. The V segment lost 6 bases and the J segment 4 bases; nucleotides outside the gene matches: 4. This CDR3 comprises 13 residues. From germline, CDR1 is SNHLY and CDR2 FYNNEI. The CDR3 region is CASRNRGRYEQYF. The CDR3, as DNA: TGTGCCAGCAGAAACAGGGGGCGGTACGAGCAGTACTTC.

V and J are TRBV28 and TRBJ1-5; D gene ambiguous. CDR3 size: 12 residues. V was trimmed by 1 base and J by 7 bases, leaving 5 bases between them. Looked up from germline, CDR1 is MDHEN and CDR2 is SYDVKM. The CDR3 region has the DNA TGTGCCAGCAGTTTATTGAGCCAGCCCCAGCATTTT. This sequence encodes CASSLLSQPQHF.

This chain connects TRBV11-2 to TRBJ1-2; D perhaps matches TRBD1 (5 bases). V was trimmed by 4 bases and J by 6 bases, leaving 12 bases between them. Germline CDR1 and CDR2: SGHAT and FQNNGV. The length of the CDR3 is 13 residues. CDR3 nucleotide sequence: TGTGCCAGCAGCTACTACGACAGTAATGGCTACACCTTC. Amino acid sequence: CASSYYDSNGYTF.

This clone occurred once. This chain links TRBV4-1 with TRBJ2-5; D unclear. This CDR3 contains 13 residues. V was shortened by 4 bases and J by 1 base, with 7 bases between the two germline ends. Germline lookup yields CDR1 MGHRA and CDR2 YSYEKL. As DNA, the CDR3 is TGCGCCAGCAGCCGAGGTATCCAAGAGACCCAGTACTTC. Translation gives CASSRGIQETQYF.

J is TRBJ1-2 and V is TRBV19, with TRBD1 matching 7 bases. The CDR3 sequence is 17 residues long. The V gene's germline CDR1 is LNHDA and CDR2 SQIVND (reference sequence). V gave up 10 bases and J gave up 0 bases; unmatched junction bases: 17. CDR3 coding DNA: TGTGCCAATTCGGACAGGTCAAGAAACAATGCTAACTATGGCTACACCTTC. Residues: CANSDRSRNNANYGYTF.

The sample holds a few counts of this clone. In the same sample, other DNA sequences code for this CDR3. The chain is built from TRBV7-2 and TRBJ1-2, with D tentatively TRBD1 (5 bases). CDR1 and CDR2 from the germline V gene are SGHTA and FQGNSA. V was shortened by 5 bases and J by 5 bases, with 21 bases between the two germline ends. The CDR3 contains 16 residues. The CDR3 coding sequence is TGTGCCAGCAGCGAACCCGGGAGGACACTATCTTATGGCTACACCTTC. It is translated as CASSEPGRTLSYGYTF.

V and J are TRBV19 and TRBJ1-1, with D possibly matching TRBD1 (6 bases). The V gene lost 6 bases and the J gene lost 5 bases, with 10 bases spanning the gap. The germline V gene has CDR1 LNHDA and CDR2 SQIVND (reference sequence). The length of the CDR3 is 12 residues. The CDR3 DNA sequence: TGTGCCAGTAGCTTCCAGGGGACTGAAGCTTTCTTT. Protein product: CASSFQGTEAFF.

This clone was found a few times. The chain links TRBV2 to TRBJ2-1, with 10 bases lining up with TRBD2. The CDR3 length is 13 residues. Germline V gene data show CDR1 as SNHLY and CDR2 as FYNNEI. V lost 6 bases and J lost 9; bases outside the gene matches: 5. Written as DNA, the CDR3 is TGTGCCAGCAGCCAGCGGGGGGGCGGTGAGCAGTTCTTC. Protein product: CASSQRGGGEQFF.